The sample holds one count of the clone carrying this T cell receptor beta chain. What it binds is not known. These data come from a study of radiation and T cells in renal cell carcinoma. Study-level information: Nephrectomy followed 15 Gy stereotactic body radiation by 4 weeks.

Only in-frame clones appear in the TCRdb table, and some are missing; sequencing was by immunoSEQ multiplex PCR. There are 95,000 to 150,000 clones in the sample; around 85% occur only once, and 5% to 6.5% lies in the top ten. Specified time point: blood 2 weeks post-SBRT. Indicated treatment: 15 Gy SBRT to primary tumor, nephrectomy 4 weeks later. The V segment lost 11 bases and the J segment 5 bases; nucleotides outside the gene matches: 13. The CDR3 totals 15 residues. Germline-derived CDR1 and CDR2 are MDHEN and SYDVKM. Notes on the study in general: In blood, top tumor clones expanded by 2 weeks, shrinking by 4. No pretreatment tumor biopsies were available for baseline clonotypes.

The TCR comes from a man in his fifties with renal cell carcinoma. This specimen consisted of blood, obtained from a patient whose treatment included radiotherapy and nephrectomy. The V gene is TRBV28, the J gene TRBJ1-1; the match to TRBD1 covers 11 bases. CDR3 residues: CAVLPGQGDGTEAFF. In nucleotides, the CDR3 is TGTGCCGTACTCCCGGGACAGGGGGATGGGACTGAAGCTTTCTTT.